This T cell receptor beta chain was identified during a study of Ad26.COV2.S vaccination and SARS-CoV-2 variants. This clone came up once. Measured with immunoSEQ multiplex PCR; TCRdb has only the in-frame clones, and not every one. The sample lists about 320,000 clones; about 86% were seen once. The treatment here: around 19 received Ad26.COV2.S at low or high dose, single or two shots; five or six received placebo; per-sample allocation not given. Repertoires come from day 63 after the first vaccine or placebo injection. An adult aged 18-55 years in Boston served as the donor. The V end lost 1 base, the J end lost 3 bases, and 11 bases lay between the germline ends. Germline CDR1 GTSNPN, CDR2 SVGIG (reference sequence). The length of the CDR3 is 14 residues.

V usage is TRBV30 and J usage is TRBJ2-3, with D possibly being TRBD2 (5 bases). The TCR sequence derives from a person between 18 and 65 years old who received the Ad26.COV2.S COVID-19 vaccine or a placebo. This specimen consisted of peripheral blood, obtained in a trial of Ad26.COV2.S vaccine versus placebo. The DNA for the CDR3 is TGTGCCTGGAGTGGACACGGGGTTACAGATACGCAGTATTTT. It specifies CAWSGHGVTDTQYF.